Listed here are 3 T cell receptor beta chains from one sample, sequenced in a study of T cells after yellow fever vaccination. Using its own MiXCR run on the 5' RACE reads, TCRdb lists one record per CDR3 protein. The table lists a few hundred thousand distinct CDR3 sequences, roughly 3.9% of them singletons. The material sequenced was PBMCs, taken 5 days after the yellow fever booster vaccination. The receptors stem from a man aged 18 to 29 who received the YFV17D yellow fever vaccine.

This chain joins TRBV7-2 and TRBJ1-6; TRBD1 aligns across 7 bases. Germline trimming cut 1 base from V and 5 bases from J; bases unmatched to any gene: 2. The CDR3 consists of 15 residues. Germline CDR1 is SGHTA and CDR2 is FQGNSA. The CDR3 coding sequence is TGTGCCAGCAGCTTAGTCGGACAGGATAATTCACCCCTCCACTTT. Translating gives CASSLVGQDNSPLHF.

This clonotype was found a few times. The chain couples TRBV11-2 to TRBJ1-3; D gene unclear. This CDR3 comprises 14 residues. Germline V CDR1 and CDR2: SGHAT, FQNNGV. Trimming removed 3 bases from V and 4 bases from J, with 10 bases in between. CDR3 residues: CASSFQPRGNTIYF. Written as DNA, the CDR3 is TGTGCCAGCAGCTTCCAACCCCGGGGAAACACCATATATTTT.

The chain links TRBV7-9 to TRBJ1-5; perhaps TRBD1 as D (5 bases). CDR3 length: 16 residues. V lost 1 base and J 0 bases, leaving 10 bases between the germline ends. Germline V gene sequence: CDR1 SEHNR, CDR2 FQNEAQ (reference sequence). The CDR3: CASSLEGHYSNQPQHF. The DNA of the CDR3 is TGTGCCAGCAGCTTAGAGGGGCACTATAGCAATCAGCCCCAGCATTTT.